The 27 T cell receptor beta chains in this list originate from one sample, sequenced in a study of Graves' ophthalmopathy and Graves' hyperthyroidism. RNA transcripts yielded amplified TCR beta CDR3 regions. The authors performed first-round RT-PCR with HTBI primers and then a second-round multiplex PCR. TCRdb analysed the multiplex PCR reads with MiXCR anew, one entry per CDR3 protein. Counted here are almost 750,000 distinct CDR3 sequences, 40% occurring once; the ten biggest clones make up about 40%. The material sequenced was peripheral blood. Every receptor here comes from an adult man with Graves' ophthalmopathy.

This clonotype appeared many times. The rearrangement joins TRBV29-1 to TRBJ1-3; D gene unclear. The CDR3 totals 13 residues. The ends were cut back, 6 bases at V and 0 bases at J, with 9 bases in the middle. CDR1 is SQVTM and CDR2 is ANQGSEA in the germline V gene. CDR3 sequence reads: CSVRAHSGNTIYF. CDR3 nucleotide sequence: TGCAGCGTCCGGGCCCACTCTGGAAACACCATATATTTT.

Regarding this clonotype: The germline gene is not matched at one end of the junction; a read error may be the cause. The rearrangement joins TRBV9 to TRBJ1-6; a weak D match, TRBD1 (5 bases). Germline V lookup: CDR1 SGDLS, CDR2 YYNGEE. The CDR3 sequence is 14 residues long. The CDR3 is CASSRGAGNPPLHF. The CDR3 DNA sequence: TGTGCCAGCAGCAGGGGAGCCGGTAATCCACCCCTCCACTTT.

V is TRBV9 and J is TRBJ1-3; no clear D. V lost 0 bases and J lost 4, with 2 bases in between. Looked up from germline, CDR1 is SGDLS and CDR2 is YYNGEE. This CDR3 is 12 amino acids long. The CDR3 DNA is TGTGCCAGCAGCGTAGAAGGAAACACCATATATTTT. This translates into CASSVEGNTIYF.

The genes are TRBV6-5 and TRBJ2-5; 12 nucleotides agree with TRBD1. From germline, CDR1 is MNHEY and CDR2 SVGAGI. V trimming: 6 bases; J trimming: 4 bases; junction bases outside the gene matches: 3. The CDR3 contains 14 residues. The CDR3 reads CASRGTGGPETQYF. The DNA for the CDR3 is TGTGCCAGCAGAGGGACAGGGGGCCCAGAGACCCAGTACTTC.

The V gene is TRBV10-3, the J gene TRBJ2-5; D unresolved. Germline CDR1 is ENHRY and CDR2 is SYGVKD. Trimming removed 0 bases from V and 9 bases from J, with 5 bases in between. CDR3 length: 11 amino acids. CDR3 region: CAISESLAQYF. In DNA form, the CDR3 reads TGTGCCATCAGTGAGTCGTTGGCCCAGTACTTC.

The V gene is TRBV24-1, the J gene TRBJ1-5; D call uncertain. Germline V gene sequence: CDR1 KGHDR, CDR2 SFDVKD. This CDR3 comprises 15 residues. The V end was cut by 5 bases, the J end by 4 bases, with 14 bases between. The CDR3 reads CATSARDRGNQPQHF. In DNA form, the CDR3 reads TGTGCCACCAGTGCTAGAGATCGAGGGAATCAGCCCCAGCATTTT.

This clonotype was detected only a few times. CDR3 bases: TGTGCCAGCAGCGAGAGGGGAGACAGGGGGCAAGCTTTCTTT. It codes for CASSERGDRGQAFF. V usage is TRBV9 and J usage is TRBJ1-1, with 10 positions matching TRBD1. V was clipped by 3 bases and J by 9 bases; unmatched bases: 8. Germline assignment: CDR1 SGDLS and CDR2 YYNGEE. The CDR3 covers 14 residues. Variable domain in full (rest from reference TRBV9 and TRBJ1-1): DSGVTQTPKHLITATGQRVTLRCSPRSGDLSVYWYQQSLDQGLQFLIQYYNGEERAKGNILERFSAQQFPDLHSELNLSSLELGDSALYFCASSERGDRGQAFFGQGTRLTVV.

This clonotype has more than one count but fewer than ten. This sequence joins TRBV25-1 and TRBJ2-2, with D tentatively TRBD1 (5 bases). The germline V gene encodes CDR1 MGHDK and CDR2 SYGVNS. The CDR3 consists of 14 residues. V lost 6 bases, J lost 9 bases, and 17 bases lay in between. CDR3: CASRVGPSARELFF. The CDR3 DNA follows: TGTGCCAGCAGAGTGGGGCCATCCGCCAGGGAGCTGTTTTTT.

About this clonotype itself: This may arise from a read error, as a much more abundant clone is one base away. The chain employs TRBV7-9 and TRBJ1-2; no clear D gene. With 4 bases removed from V and 4 bases from J, the gap between germline ends came to 22 bases. CDR3 length: 17 amino acids. The germline V gene encodes CDR1 SEHNR and CDR2 FQNEAQ (reference sequence). CDR3 sequence: CASSSDINGETFYGYTF. The CDR3 nucleotides are TGTGCCAGCAGCTCCGACATAAACGGGGAGACATTCTATGGCTACACCTTC.

This chain uses TRBV29-1 with TRBJ2-7; D possibly corresponds to TRBD2 (6 bases). The CDR3 totals 10 residues. V was shortened by 8 bases and J by 12 bases, with 17 bases between the two germline ends. Germline V gene lookup returns CDR1 SQVTM and CDR2 ANQGSEA. For the CDR3, the DNA is TGCAGCTTAGGAGGGCGGGCGCCGTACTTC. It encodes CSLGGRAPYF.

Concerning this clonotype itself: A much more abundant neighbour one base away suggests this may be a read error. The conserved closing phenylalanine or tryptophan is absent in this CDR3, likely reflecting a read error. The gene calls are TRBV7-6 and TRBJ2-5; D gene ambiguous. The ends were cut back, 2 bases at V and 5 bases at J, with 12 bases in the middle. Germline V gives CDR1 SGHVS, CDR2 FNYEAQ. CDR3 length equals 14 residues. CDR3 loop: CASSLTELAETQYC. The CDR3, as DNA: TGTGCCAGCAGCTTAACCGAACTGGCGGAGACCCAGTACTGC.

The gene calls are TRBV11-1 and TRBJ2-7; D possibly corresponds to TRBD2 (7 bases). The length of the CDR3 is 16 residues. Germline V gene sequence: CDR1 SGHAT, CDR2 FQDESV (reference sequence). V lost 8 bases to trimming and J lost 2 bases, with 22 bases between them. DNA of the CDR3: TGTGCCAGCTCACCAGTCTCGGCGGGGGACACCTACGAGCAGTACTTC. Translated: CASSPVSAGDTYEQYF.

This clonotype was recorded at least ten times. This chain connects TRBV10-3 to TRBJ1-2; D gene ambiguous. Per germline, CDR1 ENHRY and CDR2 SYGVKD. The ends were cut back, 2 bases at V and 6 bases at J, with 10 bases in the middle. The CDR3 loop spans 13 amino acids. CDR3 nucleotides: TGTGCCATCAGTGAGGTCGAAGAGAATGGCTACACCTTC. As protein: CAISEVEENGYTF.

This clonotype was counted only a few times. The chain links TRBV5-1 to TRBJ1-1; D call uncertain. The germline CDR1 and CDR2 sequences are SGHRS and YFSETQ. V dropped 0 bases and J dropped 3 bases, with 9 bases sitting between them. The CDR3 has 14 amino acids. CDR3 residues: CASSLGNGYTEAFF. The CDR3 DNA sequence: TGCGCCAGCAGCTTGGGAAACGGTTACACTGAAGCTTTCTTT.

A note on this clonotype: This may be a read error: a much more frequent sequence differs by one nucleotide. Without the conserved terminal phenylalanine or tryptophan, this CDR3 likely stems from a read error. CDR3 sequence: CASSQDRAYTEAFL. The CDR3 nucleotides read TGCGCCAGCAGCCAAGATAGAGCCTACACTGAAGCTTTCCTT. This rearrangement joins TRBV4-1 to TRBJ1-1, with D hard to call. Germline V gene lookup returns CDR1 MGHRA and CDR2 YSYEKL. The CDR3 is 14 residues long. V was clipped by 0 bases and J by 3 bases, with 8 bases between them.

This chain connects TRBV20-1 to TRBJ1-2, with D uncertain. Germline V gene data show CDR1 as DFQATT and CDR2 as SNEGSKA (reference sequence). There are 14 residues in the CDR3. V was pared by 0 bases and J by 4 bases, with 12 bases between. CDR3 nucleotide sequence: TGCAGTGCTAGAGATTTCCGGGGTCGCTATGGCTACACCTTC. It encodes CSARDFRGRYGYTF.

On this clonotype itself: The limits of the CDR3 on the DNA are not certain, so only TCRdb's listed CDR3 is given. The gene calls are TRBV7-9 and TRBJ2-7. Germline CDR1 reads SEHNR; CDR2 reads FQNEAQ (reference sequence). Ends included, the CDR3 has 20 residues. This CDR3 reads CASSFYICSATTSGVHEQYF.

The chain recombines TRBV19 with TRBJ1-1, with 12 bases matching TRBD1. Germline V gives CDR1 LNHDA, CDR2 SQIVND (reference sequence). J gave up 10 bases and V 6 bases, and 12 bases lay outside the gene matches. The CDR3 runs 15 residues. The CDR3 DNA reads TGTGCCAGTAGGCCCCCGGGACAGGGGGCTAATGGAGCTTTCTTT. It specifies CASRPPGQGANGAFF.

The CDR3 DNA is TGTGCCAGCAGTCCCGACAGGGGCAGACAGCCCCAGCATTTT. Translation: CASSPDRGRQPQHF. The chain is built from TRBV12-3 or TRBV12-4 and TRBJ1-5; 8 bases agree with TRBD1. Trimming took 5 bases from V and 7 from J; bases not matched to a gene: 7. This CDR3 region has 14 residues.

Ten or more counts support this clonotype. The CDR3 region has the DNA TGCAGCCACCTGACAGGGGTAAGCGACGAGCAGTACTTC. Its protein is CSHLTGVSDEQYF. The genes are TRBV29-1 and TRBJ2-7, with 8 nucleotides matching TRBD1. The V gene's germline CDR1 is SQVTM and CDR2 ANQGSEA. Losses at the gene ends were 8 bases for V and 5 bases for J; bases not matched to a gene: 11. This CDR3 has 13 amino acids.

The chain carries TRBV6-5 and TRBJ1-5, with 7 bases that match TRBD1. The CDR3 sequence is 14 residues long. The trim removed 8 bases at V and 2 bases at J, leaving 6 bases unmatched. Germline V gives CDR1 MNHEY, CDR2 SVGAGI. CDR3 nucleotide sequence: TGTGCCAGCGGAAGGACAGGTCGCAATCAGCCCCAGCATTTT. This codes for CASGRTGRNQPQHF.

The chain couples TRBV9 to TRBJ2-7, with 7 bases that match TRBD1. The V gene end was trimmed by 3 bases and the J gene end by 2 bases; junction bases not matched to a gene: 11. CDR1 SGDLS and CDR2 YYNGEE come from the germline V gene. The CDR3 has 16 amino acids. CDR3 DNA: TGTGCCAGCAGCGCCTTGACAGGGAGTGGAGCCTACGAGCAGTACTTC. Translating gives CASSALTGSGAYEQYF. Full variable domain (remainder filled in from reference TRBV9 and TRBJ2-7): DSGVTQTPKHLITATGQRVTLRCSPRSGDLSVYWYQQSLDQGLQFLIQYYNGEERAKGNILERFSAQQFPDLHSELNLSSLELGDSALYFCASSALTGSGAYEQYFGPGTRLTVT.

V and J are TRBV11-1 and TRBJ1-4; D is ambiguous. CDR3 size: 15 residues. Germline V gene lookup returns CDR1 SGHAT and CDR2 FQDESV (reference sequence). V was trimmed by 1 base and J by 5 bases, leaving 11 bases between them. In nucleotides, the CDR3 is TGTGCCAGCAGCTTAGTTCCGGAGTCAAATGAAAAACTGTTTTTT. Its translation: CASSLVPESNEKLFF. Using reference TRBV11-1 and TRBJ1-4 for the parts outside the CDR3, the full variable domain is EAEVAQSPRYKITEKSQAVAFWCDPISGHATLYWYRQILGQGPELLVQFQDESVVDDSQLPKDRFSAERLKGVDSTLKIQPAELGDSAMYLCASSLVPESNEKLFFGSGTQLSVL.

This clonotype was picked up one time. Here the CDR3 reads CASSLGQDNEQFF. For the CDR3, the DNA is TGTGCCAGCAGCTTAGGCCAGGACAATGAGCAGTTCTTC. The chain links TRBV11-2 to TRBJ2-1; D is undetermined. This CDR3 comprises 13 residues. Trimming pared 1 base from V and 5 bases from J, leaving 6 bases between. The germline V gene encodes CDR1 SGHAT and CDR2 FQNNGV.

This clonotype has at least ten counts. V gene TRBV10-3 combines with J gene TRBJ2-7; D is possibly TRBD2 (6 bases). The CDR3 length is 11 residues. V was shortened by 9 bases and J by 6 bases, with 12 bases between the two germline ends. Germline CDR1 and CDR2: ENHRY and SYGVKD. CDR3 coding DNA: TGTGCCATACGGCGGGATGCCGAGCAGTACTTC. Protein: CAIRRDAEQYF.

This CDR3 is CASSTDRRNTEAFF. The CDR3 DNA reads TGTGCCAGCAGTACGGACAGGCGGAACACTGAAGCTTTCTTT. V usage is TRBV2 and J usage is TRBJ1-1; 7 bases match TRBD1. This CDR3 contains 14 residues. Looked up from germline, CDR1 is SNHLY and CDR2 is FYNNEI. V lost 5 bases, J lost 1 base, and 4 bases stayed unmatched.

J is TRBJ2-6 and V is TRBV7-9; 8 nucleotides line up with TRBD1. The germline gives CDR1 SEHNR, CDR2 FQNEAQ (reference sequence). The CDR3 spans 19 residues. V was clipped by 3 bases and J by 2 bases; unmatched bases: 12. The CDR3 here is CASSFVGTGGIPGANVLTF. The CDR3 DNA is TGTGCCAGCAGCTTCGTCGGCACAGGGGGTATCCCTGGGGCCAACGTCCTGACTTTC.